The 16 T cell receptor beta chains listed next were all sequenced from one sample in a study of blood T cell repertoires in COVID-19. The data were produced by immunoSEQ multiplex PCR, yet TCRdb's version contains in-frame clones alone and is incomplete. Of nearly 65,000 clones detected, roughly four fifths appear once; the ten largest clones hold 12%. The sequencing sample was made of peripheral blood. The receptors derive from a human donor in a cohort sampled during active COVID-19.

The chain carries TRBV2 and TRBJ1-1; D unresolved. The germline CDR1 and CDR2 sequences are SNHLY and FYNNEI. The CDR3 contains 12 residues. Trimming left V 3 bases short and J 9 bases short, with 11 bases between. The CDR3 coding sequence is TGTGCCAGCAGTGACCCTGCGTATCAAGCTTTCTTT. Translating gives CASSDPAYQAFF.

The chain employs TRBV7-9 and TRBJ1-1; D remains unclear. V gave up 3 bases and J gave up 0 bases, with 11 bases separating them. CDR1 and CDR2 (germline): SEHNR, FQNEAQ (reference sequence). The length of the CDR3 is 15 residues. The CDR3, as DNA: TGTGCCAGCAGCTTTACAATGGCCATGAACACTGAAGCTTTCTTT. It specifies CASSFTMAMNTEAFF.

V gene TRBV6-2 or TRBV6-3 combines with J gene TRBJ1-1; D might be TRBD1 (6 bases). CDR1 is MNHEY, CDR2 SVGEGT, per germline. V gave up 4 bases and J gave up 0 bases, with 12 bases separating them. The CDR3 has 15 residues. The CDR3 here is CASSSQGGVNTEAFF. Written as DNA, the CDR3 is TGTGCCAGCAGTTCACAGGGAGGGGTGAACACTGAAGCTTTCTTT.

This clone was detected only a few times. The chain is built from TRBV6-5 and TRBJ1-2, with TRBD1 as a possible D gene (6 bases). CDR1 is MNHEY and CDR2 is SVGAGI in the germline V gene. The length of the CDR3 is 13 residues. The V and J ends lost 6 bases and 3 bases respectively, with 11 bases between them. The CDR3 sequence: CASSRTADYGYTF. The CDR3 bases are TGTGCCAGCAGCCGGACAGCTGACTATGGCTACACCTTC.

The V and J genes are TRBV28 and TRBJ1-4, with 8 bases matching TRBD1. With 6 bases clipped from V and 11 bases from J, the junction kept 14 bases outside the gene matches. The germline gives CDR1 MDHEN, CDR2 SYDVKM. The CDR3 is 15 amino acids. CDR3 amino acids: CASRTSWTGTRKLFF. CDR3 bases: TGTGCCAGCAGAACTTCTTGGACAGGGACGCGTAAACTGTTTTTT. The whole variable domain, remainder taken from reference TRBV28 and TRBJ1-4, is DVKVTQSSRYLVKRTGEKVFLECVQDMDHENMFWYRQDPGLGLRLIYFSYDVKMKEKGDIPEGYSVSREKKERFSLILESASTNQTSMYLCASRTSWTGTRKLFFGSGTQLSVL.

This chain uses TRBV6-1 with TRBJ1-6; tentatively, D is TRBD1 (6 bases). Germline V gene data show CDR1 as MNHNS and CDR2 as SASEGT. V dropped 4 bases and J dropped 7 bases, with 17 bases sitting between them. CDR3 size: 16 residues. CDR3 DNA: TGTGCCAGCAGTGGGGGGGGGACATACTTCAATTCACCCCTCCACTTT. This gives the protein CASSGGGTYFNSPLHF.

The V call is TRBV7-9, the J call TRBJ1-2; tentatively, D is TRBD1 (5 bases). The ends were cut back, 1 base at V and 4 bases at J, with 19 bases in the middle. This CDR3 comprises 17 residues. Germline V gene sequence: CDR1 SEHNR, CDR2 FQNEAQ (reference sequence). CDR3 nucleotide sequence: TGTGCCAGCAGCTTAGGGATAAAGTCGACAGCGGGCTATGGCTACACCTTC. It is translated as CASSLGIKSTAGYGYTF. Based on the CDR3 plus reference TRBV7-9 and TRBJ1-2, the full variable domain is DTGVSQNPRHKITKRGQNVTFRCDPISEHNRLYWYRQTLGQGPEFLTYFQNEAQLEKSRLLSDRFSAERPKGSFSTLEIQRTEQGDSAMYLCASSLGIKSTAGYGYTFGSGTRLTVV.

The chain recombines TRBV4-1 with TRBJ2-7; 11 bases map to TRBD1. The ends lost 3 bases at V and 4 bases at J; junction bases unmatched: 8. CDR1 and CDR2 from the germline V gene are MGHRA and YSYEKL. The CDR3 sequence is 16 residues long. The CDR3 protein is CASSHPRTGGEYEQYF. CDR3 nucleotide sequence: TGCGCCAGCAGCCACCCTAGGACAGGGGGCGAGTACGAGCAGTACTTC.

V and J are TRBV5-1 and TRBJ1-1; no definite D call. Germline CDR1 is SGHRS and CDR2 is YFSETQ. The length of the CDR3 is 13 residues. V was shortened by 6 bases and J by 7 bases, with 16 bases between the two germline ends. CDR3 sequence reads: CASNGGGKGEAFF. In nucleotides, the CDR3 is TGCGCCAGCAACGGAGGAGGGAAGGGTGAAGCTTTCTTT.

J is TRBJ1-5 and V is TRBV12-3 or TRBV12-4, with D unresolved. CDR3 size: 12 residues. The germline V and J ends were trimmed by 5 bases and 4 bases, with 6 bases remaining between them. The CDR3 here is CASSLPNQPQHF. The CDR3 DNA reads as TGTGCCAGCAGTCTACCGAATCAGCCCCAGCATTTT.

The V call is TRBV19, the J call TRBJ1-6; D is possibly TRBD1 (5 bases). Trimming shortened V by 2 bases and J by 10 bases, and 9 bases separated the two germline ends. The CDR3 covers 13 residues. Germline assignment: CDR1 LNHDA and CDR2 SQIVND (reference sequence). The DNA of the CDR3 is TGTGCCAGTAGTATACAGGGTCAGTCACCCCTCCACTTT. It encodes CASSIQGQSPLHF.

V is TRBV30 and J is TRBJ2-7; D remains ambiguous. The V end was cut by 4 bases, the J end by 5 bases, with 21 bases between. The CDR3 covers 15 residues. Germline V gene data show CDR1 as GTSNPN and CDR2 as SVGIG (reference sequence). CDR3 nucleotides: TGTGCCTGGAACGGCGGAGACTCCATTCTACACGAGCAGTACTTC. Translation: CAWNGGDSILHEQYF.

The rearrangement joins TRBV2 to TRBJ2-3; 7 nucleotides agree with TRBD1. The CDR3 consists of 14 residues. With 9 bases clipped from V and 2 bases from J, the junction kept 8 bases outside the gene matches. Germline V gives CDR1 SNHLY, CDR2 FYNNEI. The CDR3 here is CASLWQGVTDTQYF. CDR3 coding DNA: TGTGCCAGTCTGTGGCAGGGGGTCACAGATACGCAGTATTTT.

V gene TRBV20-1 combines with J gene TRBJ1-6; TRBD1 matches at 8 bases. Germline CDR1 DFQATT, CDR2 SNEGSKA (reference sequence). The CDR3 covers 14 residues. J lost 5 bases, V lost 3 bases, and 3 bases had no gene match. DNA for the CDR3: TGCAGTGCTAGTTGGGGACAGGATAATTCACCCCTCCACTTT. This codes for CSASWGQDNSPLHF.

V and J are TRBV19 and TRBJ1-6; a possible D gene is TRBD1 (5 bases). Germline V gene data show CDR1 as LNHDA and CDR2 as SQIVND (reference sequence). This CDR3 contains 14 residues. V was trimmed by 9 bases and J by 2 bases, leaving 11 bases between them. CDR3 bases: TGTGCCAGCGACAGTACAGCCTATAATTCACCCCTCCACTTT. Protein product: CASDSTAYNSPLHF.

This chain joins TRBV18 and TRBJ1-1; weak D call: TRBD1 (5 bases). Trimming took off 4 bases at V and 2 bases at J, with 17 bases between the two ends. The CDR3 loop spans 16 amino acids. Germline V gene sequence: CDR1 KGHSH, CDR2 LQKENI. The CDR3 reads CASSLLLTQGNTEAFF. The DNA for the CDR3 is TGTGCCAGCTCACTACTCTTGACTCAGGGTAACACTGAAGCTTTCTTT.